This T cell receptor beta chain was sequenced during a study of T cells after yellow fever vaccination. Broader study findings: It was a weaker secondary response, yet one that peaked faster, at day 5 versus 15.

As TCR cDNA was made by 5'RACE template switching, a universal primer site and UMIs were added. TCRdb independently ran MiXCR on the 5' RACE reads; one entry per CDR3 protein. The sample includes approximately 550,000 distinct CDR3 sequences, over 15% of them seen just once. The CDR3 extends over 12 amino acids. V lost 7 bases and J lost 4, with 10 bases in between. CDR1 and CDR2 (germline): DFQATT, SNEGSKA (reference sequence). On this clonotype: No antigen is known for it.

The source was PBMCs, collected 15 days after the yellow fever booster vaccination. The TCR comes from a man aged 25-45 years who received the YFV17D yellow fever vaccine. The chain has TRBV20-1 and TRBJ2-2, with D possibly being TRBD1 (5 bases). The CDR3 loop is CSELGRTGELFF. In DNA, the CDR3 is TGCAGTGAATTGGGGCGCACCGGGGAGCTGTTTTTT.